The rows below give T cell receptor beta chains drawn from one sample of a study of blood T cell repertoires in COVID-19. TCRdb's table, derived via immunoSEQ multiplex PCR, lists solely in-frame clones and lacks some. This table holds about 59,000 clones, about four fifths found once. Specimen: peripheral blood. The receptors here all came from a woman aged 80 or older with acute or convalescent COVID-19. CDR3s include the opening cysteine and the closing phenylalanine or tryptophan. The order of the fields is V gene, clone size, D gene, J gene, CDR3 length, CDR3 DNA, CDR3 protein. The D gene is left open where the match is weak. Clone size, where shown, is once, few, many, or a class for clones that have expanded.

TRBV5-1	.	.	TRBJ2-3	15	TGCGCCAGCAGCCCAGCTCGGTCGGGAACAGATACGCAGTATTTT	CASSPARSGTDTQYF
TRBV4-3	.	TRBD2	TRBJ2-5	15	TGCGCCAGCAGCCAAGAACTAGCGGTTCAAGAGACCCAGTACTTC	CASSQELAVQETQYF
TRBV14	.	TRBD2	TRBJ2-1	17	TGTGCCAGCAGCCCCCTATCTAGCGGGAGTGGAGTAAAGGAGCAGTTCTTC	CASSPLSSGSGVKEQFF
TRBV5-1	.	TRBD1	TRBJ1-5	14	TGCGCCAGCAGGGAACAGGGGAGCAATCAGCCCCAGCATTTT	CASREQGSNQPQHF
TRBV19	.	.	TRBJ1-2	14	TGTGCCAGTAGCGCAGGAGGACAGAGCTATGGCTACACCTTC	CASSAGGQSYGYTF
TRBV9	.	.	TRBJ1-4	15	TGTGCCAGCAGCGTAGGAGACTCAGCCTGGGAAAAACTGTTTTTT	CASSVGDSAWEKLFF
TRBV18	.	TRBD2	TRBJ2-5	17	TGTGCCAGCTCACCTATCCCCGGGACTAGCGGGGGAGAGACCCAGTACTTC	CASSPIPGTSGGETQYF
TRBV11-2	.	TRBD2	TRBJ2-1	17	TGTGCCAGCAGCTTAATGTCACGCGGGAGGGCGAACGATGAGCAGTTCTTC	CASSLMSRGRANDEQFF
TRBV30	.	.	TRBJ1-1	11	TGTGCCTGTGGGGCGAACACTGAAGCTTTCTTT	CACGANTEAFF
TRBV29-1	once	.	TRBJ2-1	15	TGCAGCGTCAGAACCGGACAGAGTTACTACAATGAGCAGTTCTTC	CSVRTGQSYYNEQFF
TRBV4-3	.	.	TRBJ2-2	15	TGCGCCAGCAGCCAAGATCGAGGGTTTAGCGGGGAGCTGTTTTTT	CASSQDRGFSGELFF
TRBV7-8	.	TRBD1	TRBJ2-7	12	TGTGCCTCTCACACAGGGGGCAACGAGCAGTACTTC	CASHTGGNEQYF
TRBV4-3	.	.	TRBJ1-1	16	TGCGCCAGCAGCCAGACGGGGAGGGGCGGGAAGACTGAAGCTTTCTTT	CASSQTGRGGKTEAFF
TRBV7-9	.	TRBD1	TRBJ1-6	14	TGTGCCAGCAGCTTGGACAGGGGCTCCTCACCCCTCCACTTT	CASSLDRGSSPLHF
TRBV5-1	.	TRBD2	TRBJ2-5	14	TGCGCCAGCAGCTTGAGGGCGGGAGAGAAAACCCAGTACTTC	CASSLRAGEKTQYF
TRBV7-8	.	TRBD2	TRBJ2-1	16	TGTGCCAGCAGCCTCAGGACTAGCGGGAGATACAATGAGCAGTTCTTC	CASSLRTSGRYNEQFF
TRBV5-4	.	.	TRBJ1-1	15	TGTGCCAGCAGCTTGGGAACGACAGGGAACACTGAAGCTTTCTTT	CASSLGTTGNTEAFF
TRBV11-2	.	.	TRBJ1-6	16	TGTGCCAGCACTGACAGGAGGAGCTCCTATAATTCACCCCTCCACTTT	CASTDRRSSYNSPLHF
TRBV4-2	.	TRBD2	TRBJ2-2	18	TGTGCCAGCAGCCAAGGCGCGGGGAACGGGAGGAACCCCGGGGAGCTGTTTTTT	CASSQGAGNGRNPGELFF
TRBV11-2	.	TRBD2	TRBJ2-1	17	TGTGCCAGCAGCAACGACCCGGGACTAAGCTCCTACAATGAGCAGTTCTTC	CASSNDPGLSSYNEQFF
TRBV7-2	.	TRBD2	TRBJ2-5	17	TGTGCCAGCAGCTTAGATCCCGCGGGGGGGACCCAAGAGACCCAGTACTTC	CASSLDPAGGTQETQYF
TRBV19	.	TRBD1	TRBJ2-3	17	TGTGCCAGTAGTAACATCAGGGGGCCAGGAGATTCAGATACGCAGTATTTT	CASSNIRGPGDSDTQYF
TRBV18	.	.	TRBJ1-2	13	TGTGCCAGCTCACAGGACAGTAACTATGGCTACACCTTC	CASSQDSNYGYTF
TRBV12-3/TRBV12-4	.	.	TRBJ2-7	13	TGTGCCAGCAGTTTAAGGGGTTCCTACGAGCAGTACTTC	CASSLRGSYEQYF
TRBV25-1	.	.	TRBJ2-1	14	TGTGCCAGCAGTGAATTTGGCGGATTCAATGAGCAGTTCTTC	CASSEFGGFNEQFF
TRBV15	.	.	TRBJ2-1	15	TGTGCCACCAGCAGACAGGTTTCCTCCTACAATGAGCAGTTCTTC	CATSRQVSSYNEQFF
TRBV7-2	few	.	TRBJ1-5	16	TGTGCCAGCAGCTTAGCGCGCGGACTTTTCAATCAGCCCCAGCATTTT	CASSLARGLFNQPQHF
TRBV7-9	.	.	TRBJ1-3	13	TGTGCCAGCAGCTCAAACTCTGGAAACACCATATATTTT	CASSSNSGNTIYF
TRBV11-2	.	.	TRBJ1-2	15	TGTGCCAGCAGCTTAGGGCCCCGGGTTGACTATGGCTACACCTTC	CASSLGPRVDYGYTF
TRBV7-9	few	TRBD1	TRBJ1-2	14	TGTGCCAGCAGCAGGGACAGGGAGGGCTATGGCTACACCTTC	CASSRDREGYGYTF
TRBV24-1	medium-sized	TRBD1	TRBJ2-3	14	TGTGCCACCAGGGGACAGGAAGGCACAGATACGCAGTATTTT	CATRGQEGTDTQYF
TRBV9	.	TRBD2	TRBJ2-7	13	TGTGCCAGCAGCGGACTAGCGGGAGTCGAGCAGTACTTC	CASSGLAGVEQYF
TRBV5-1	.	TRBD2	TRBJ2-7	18	TGCGCCAGCAGCCCGCACAGGCTAGCGGGGAACCTCTCCTACGAGCAGTACTTC	CASSPHRLAGNLSYEQYF
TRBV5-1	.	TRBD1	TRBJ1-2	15	TGCGCCAGCAGCTTAGACGGACAGGGTTTCTATGGCTACACCTTC	CASSLDGQGFYGYTF
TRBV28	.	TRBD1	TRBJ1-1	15	TGTGCCAGCAGGCAGCCGGGACAGGGGGACGTAGGGGCTTTCTTT	CASRQPGQGDVGAFF
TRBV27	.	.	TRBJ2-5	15	TGTGCCAGCAGAGAGCGACGAAAGGGGGGGGAGACCCAGTACTTC	CASRERRKGGETQYF
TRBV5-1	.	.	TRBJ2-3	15	TGCGCCAGCAGCCTGGGACACAGGTCAGGGGATACGCAGTATTTT	CASSLGHRSGDTQYF
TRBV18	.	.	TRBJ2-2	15	TGTGCCAGCTCACTCCGGACAGCGAACACCGGGGAGCTGTTTTTT	CASSLRTANTGELFF
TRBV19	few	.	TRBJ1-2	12	TGTGCCAGTAGATGGGCGGGAGGAGGCTACACCTTC	CASRWAGGGYTF
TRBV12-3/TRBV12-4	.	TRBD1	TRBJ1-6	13	TGTGCCAGCAGTTTGACAGGGATCTCACCCCTCCACTTT	CASSLTGISPLHF
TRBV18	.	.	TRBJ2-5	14	TGTGCCAGCTCACCCGGGTCGGTCCAAGAGACCCAGTACTTC	CASSPGSVQETQYF
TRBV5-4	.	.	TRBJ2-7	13	TGTGCCAGCAGCTTATTCCGGGGCTACGAGCAGTACTTC	CASSLFRGYEQYF